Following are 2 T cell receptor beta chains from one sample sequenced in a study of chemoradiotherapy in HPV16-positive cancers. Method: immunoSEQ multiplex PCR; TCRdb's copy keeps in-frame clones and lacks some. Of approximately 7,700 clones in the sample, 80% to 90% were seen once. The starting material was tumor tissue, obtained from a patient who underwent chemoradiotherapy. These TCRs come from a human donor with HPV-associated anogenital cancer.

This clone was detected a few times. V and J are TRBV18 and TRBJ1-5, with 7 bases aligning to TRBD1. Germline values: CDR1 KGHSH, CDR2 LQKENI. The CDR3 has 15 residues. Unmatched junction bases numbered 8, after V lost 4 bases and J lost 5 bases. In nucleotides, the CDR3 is TGTGCCAGCTCACTTTCGACAGGGAAGGATCAGCCCCAGCATTTT. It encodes CASSLSTGKDQPQHF.

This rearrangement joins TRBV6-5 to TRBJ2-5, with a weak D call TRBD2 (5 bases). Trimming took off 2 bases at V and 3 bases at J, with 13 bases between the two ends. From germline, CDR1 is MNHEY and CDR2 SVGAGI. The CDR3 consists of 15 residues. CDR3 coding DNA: TGTGCCAGCAGTTACCAGCCGGGGAAAGAAGAGACCCAGTACTTC. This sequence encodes CASSYQPGKEETQYF.